Listed here are 28 T cell receptor beta chains from one sample, sequenced in a study of cytomegalovirus exposure and HLA in healthy donors. Primers included in the PCR were 60 Vbeta and 13 Jbeta primers. TCRdb keeps only in-frame clones here, not all; method: immunoSEQ multiplex PCR. The sample records some 130,000 clones, around 79% being singletons. Sequences were obtained from PBMCs. These receptors all come from a male donor in good health and CMV-seronegative.

CDR3 amino acids: CAWSVRGAYEKLFF. The CDR3 DNA follows: TGTGCCTGGAGTGTACGGGGGGCGTACGAAAAACTGTTTTTT. The chain uses TRBV30 and TRBJ1-4; D might be TRBD1 (6 bases). Germline CDR1 is GTSNPN and CDR2 is SVGIG (reference sequence). Trimming removed 0 bases at V and 8 bases at J, with 13 bases between. This CDR3 contains 14 residues.

The CDR3 DNA reads as TGTGCCAGCAGACCCCGACAGGGGGCCTCGGAAAAACTGTTTTTT. Its protein product is CASRPRQGASEKLFF. The chain links TRBV6-1 to TRBJ1-4, with 10 bases matching TRBD1. The V and J ends lost 6 bases and 8 bases, in that order; junction bases with no gene match: 9. This CDR3 has 15 amino acids. CDR1 is MNHNS, CDR2 SASEGT, per germline.

This chain's CDR3 is CASSHDKFSNSPLHF. The DNA of the CDR3 is TGCGCCAGCAGCCATGACAAGTTTAGTAATTCACCCCTCCACTTT. V and J are TRBV4-3 and TRBJ1-6; D is uncertain. Germline lookup yields CDR1 LGHNA and CDR2 YSLEER. Trimming removed 3 bases from V and 6 bases from J, with 12 bases in between. This CDR3 has 15 amino acids.

This clone was seen just once. This chain's CDR3 is CASSQLTGYGYTF. DNA for the CDR3: TGTGCCAGCAGCCAACTCACCGGCTATGGCTACACCTTC. The chain carries TRBV4-2 and TRBJ1-2, with D uncertain. The CDR3 has 13 amino acids. V lost 2 bases, J lost 4 bases, and 8 bases lay in between. Germline-derived CDR1 and CDR2 are LGHNA and YNFKEQ.

This chain joins TRBV18 and TRBJ1-3; D ambiguous. CDR1 is KGHSH and CDR2 is LQKENI in the germline V gene. The CDR3 sequence is 19 residues long. V dropped 1 base and J dropped 0 bases, with 19 bases sitting between them. The DNA of the CDR3 is TGTGCCAGCTCACCACTTGGGAGGTTGGAGGTTGCCTCTGGAAACACCATATATTTT. It is translated as CASSPLGRLEVASGNTIYF.

The chain uses TRBV7-2 and TRBJ1-5; D unresolved. CDR3 size: 17 residues. The ends were cut back, 1 base at V and 6 bases at J, with 19 bases in the middle. Germline V gives CDR1 SGHTA, CDR2 FQGNSA. CDR3 DNA sequence: TGTGCCAGCAGCTTAGACCCCCACACAAGGGAGGGTCAGCCCCAGCATTTT. Translation: CASSLDPHTREGQPQHF.

The chain couples TRBV9 to TRBJ2-1; no clear D gene. The germline V gene encodes CDR1 SGDLS and CDR2 YYNGEE. The CDR3 covers 12 residues. The V gene lost 4 bases and the J gene lost 6 bases, with 8 bases spanning the gap. The CDR3 DNA reads TGTGCCAGCAGCCCAGGCCCCAATGAGCAGTTCTTC. This sequence encodes CASSPGPNEQFF.

CDR3 amino acids: CASSRTRGQRTLSYYEQYF. The CDR3 nucleotides read TGTGCCAGCAGCCGTACGAGAGGACAGAGAACATTGAGCTACTACGAGCAGTACTTC. V and J are TRBV7-9 and TRBJ2-7; D possibly corresponds to TRBD1 (6 bases). In germline, CDR1 is SEHNR, CDR2 FQNEAQ (reference sequence). The CDR3 contains 19 residues. Trimming shortened V by 5 bases and J by 3 bases, and 29 bases separated the two germline ends.

The chain joins TRBV5-4 to TRBJ2-2, with 12 bases fitting TRBD2. Germline assignment: CDR1 SGHNT and CDR2 YYREEE (reference sequence). Trimming at V came to 3 bases and at J to 4 bases, leaving 10 bases not matched to a gene. The CDR3 is 18 amino acids. CDR3 in DNA: TGTGCCAGCAGCTCCAAGACTAGCGGGGGAAGGGGCACCGGGGAGCTGTTTTTT. Translated: CASSSKTSGGRGTGELFF.

The chain joins TRBV7-9 to TRBJ2-2, with D uncertain. This CDR3 contains 14 residues. Trimming shortened V by 6 bases and J by 6 bases, and 14 bases separated the two germline ends. Germline assignment: CDR1 SEHNR and CDR2 FQNEAQ (reference sequence). The CDR3 loop reads CASSISMGPGELFF. CDR3 bases: TGTGCCAGCAGTATTTCGATGGGCCCCGGGGAGCTGTTTTTT. The full variable domain, in which reference TRBV7-9 and TRBJ2-2 provide the parts outside the CDR3, is DTGVSQNPRHKITKRGQNVTFRCDPISEHNRLYWYRQTLGQGPEFLTYFQNEAQLEKSRLLSDRFSAERPKGSFSTLEIQRTEQGDSAMYLCASSISMGPGELFFGEGSRLTVL.

This chain links TRBV14 with TRBJ2-7, with D uncertain. The CDR3 is 12 residues long. Trimming left V 1 base short and J 13 bases short, with 14 bases between. Germline assignment: CDR1 SGHDN and CDR2 FVKESK. CDR3 sequence reads: CASSQVNSPVYF. The CDR3 DNA is TGTGCCAGCAGCCAAGTGAACTCCCCCGTATACTTC.

This clone was detected only once. The chain combines TRBV27 with TRBJ1-5, with 7 bases that match TRBD1. Germline assignment: CDR1 MNHEY and CDR2 SMNVEV (reference sequence). With V trimmed by 5 bases and J by 9 bases, 10 bases remained unmatched. This CDR3 comprises 14 residues. The CDR3 DNA reads TGTGCCAGCAGTACTCGACAGGGTTGGTCGCCCCAGCATTTT. Protein sequence: CASSTRQGWSPQHF.

The genes are TRBV6-5 and TRBJ2-1, with D possibly being TRBD2 (6 bases). The V gene's germline CDR1 is MNHEY and CDR2 SVGAGI. The CDR3 length is 13 residues. Trimming pared 2 bases from V and 9 bases from J, leaving 11 bases between. The CDR3 DNA is TGTGCCAGCAGTTACCAGGAGGGTACTGAGCAGTTCTTC. Protein product: CASSYQEGTEQFF.

J is TRBJ2-2 and V is TRBV6-5, with a weak D call TRBD1 (5 bases). Germline values: CDR1 MNHEY, CDR2 SVGAGI. V was shortened by 6 bases and J by 4 bases, with 12 bases between the two germline ends. The CDR3 covers 14 residues. Here the CDR3 DNA reads TGTGCCAGCAGGTTAACAGGTAGCACCGGGGAGCTGTTTTTT. Translation gives CASRLTGSTGELFF.

This clone was detected only a few times. This sequence joins TRBV5-1 and TRBJ2-3; 12 nucleotides line up with TRBD2. Germline V lookup: CDR1 SGHRS, CDR2 YFSETQ. The CDR3 extends over 15 amino acids. V shed 8 bases, J shed 5 bases, and the junction held 9 bases outside the gene matches. CDR3 amino acids: CASSRLAGERDTQYF. The CDR3 coding sequence is TGCGCCAGTTCGCGACTAGCGGGGGAGCGAGATACGCAGTATTTT.

The rearrangement uses TRBV4-3 and TRBJ2-5; D gene uncertain. CDR3 length: 16 residues. CDR1 is LGHNA, CDR2 YSLEER, per germline. V was shortened by 1 base and J by 5 bases, with 17 bases between the two germline ends. CDR3 coding DNA: TGCGCCAGCAGCCAAGCTAGTAGTGGTTTTTGGGAGACCCAGTACTTC. Its protein product is CASSQASSGFWETQYF.

The rearrangement uses TRBV27 and TRBJ2-5; D gene unclear. Per the germline V gene, CDR1 is MNHEY and CDR2 is SMNVEV (reference sequence). The germline V and J ends were trimmed by 1 base and 1 base, with 7 bases remaining between them. The CDR3 contains 14 residues. For the CDR3, the DNA is TGTGCCAGCAGTTTATGGGCTACCCAAGAGACCCAGTACTTC. This encodes CASSLWATQETQYF.

This chain links TRBV28 with TRBJ2-7; D is uncertain. Trimming removed 5 bases at V and 6 bases at J, with 14 bases between. CDR3 length: 13 residues. Germline-derived CDR1 and CDR2 are MDHEN and SYDVKM. CDR3 in DNA: TGTGCCAGCAGTACCCAGACACGGCCCGAGCAGTACTTC. Protein sequence: CASSTQTRPEQYF.

The V call is TRBV7-2, the J call TRBJ2-3; D not certain. V was trimmed by 6 bases and J by 4 bases, leaving 11 bases between them. The CDR3 is made up of 13 amino acids. CDR1 and CDR2 from the germline V gene are SGHTA and FQGNSA. CDR3 in amino acids: CASSWMGPDTQYF. The CDR3 DNA follows: TGTGCCAGCAGTTGGATGGGCCCAGATACGCAGTATTTT. The full variable domain, its missing parts supplied by reference TRBV7-2 and TRBJ2-3, is GAGVSQSPSNKVTEKGKDVELRCDPISGHTALYWYRQSLGQGLEFLIYFQGNSAPDKSGLPSDRFSAERTGGSVSTLTIQRTQQEDSAVYLCASSWMGPDTQYFGPGTRLTVL.

The chain carries TRBV2 and TRBJ2-1, with TRBD2 matching over 12 bases. Germline-derived CDR1 and CDR2 are SNHLY and FYNNEI. V was pared by 6 bases and J by 3 bases, with 6 bases of the junction left unmatched. The CDR3 totals 16 residues. The CDR3 coding sequence is TGTGCCAGCAGGGTGACTAGCGGGAGCAGCTACAATGAGCAGTTCTTC. Translating gives CASRVTSGSSYNEQFF.

This chain connects TRBV5-1 to TRBJ2-5, with D possibly matching TRBD1 (5 bases). From germline, CDR1 is SGHRS and CDR2 YFSETQ. V was pared by 1 base and J by 11 bases, with 9 bases between. The CDR3 totals 11 residues. CDR3 sequence reads: CASSLKQEQYF. Here the CDR3 DNA reads TGCGCCAGCAGCTTGAAACAGGAGCAGTACTTC.

The chain combines TRBV10-3 with TRBJ2-3, with TRBD1 as a possible D gene (6 bases). There are 15 residues in the CDR3. V was shortened by 6 bases and J by 1 base, with 14 bases between the two germline ends. Per germline, CDR1 ENHRY and CDR2 SYGVKD. CDR3 residues: CAISLATGGTDTQYF. The CDR3 DNA reads as TGTGCCATCAGCTTGGCGACAGGTGGCACAGATACGCAGTATTTT.

The chain has TRBV11-2 and TRBJ2-2; D perhaps matches TRBD1 (5 bases). V lost 3 bases, J lost 5 bases, and 13 bases lay in between. Germline loops: CDR1 SGHAT, CDR2 FQNNGV. The CDR3 has 15 residues. For the CDR3, the DNA is TGTGCCAGCAGCTTTTCCCAGGGTCAAACCGGGGAGCTGTTTTTT. Protein: CASSFSQGQTGELFF.

The J gene is TRBJ2-1, the V gene TRBV5-1, with a weak D call TRBD2 (5 bases). Germline CDR1 is SGHRS and CDR2 is YFSETQ. This CDR3 is built from 13 residues. The germline V and J ends were trimmed by 7 bases and 2 bases, with 10 bases remaining between them. The CDR3 spells CASGGLPYNEQFF. The CDR3, as DNA: TGCGCCAGCGGAGGATTACCCTACAATGAGCAGTTCTTC.

The rearrangement uses TRBV30 and TRBJ1-1; a possible D gene is TRBD1 (6 bases). The germline V gene encodes CDR1 GTSNPN and CDR2 SVGIG (reference sequence). The V gene lost 3 bases and the J gene lost 1 base, with 21 bases spanning the gap. The length of the CDR3 is 17 residues. The CDR3 protein is CAWRQGQGEVKNTEAFF. In DNA, the CDR3 is TGTGCCTGGAGGCAGGGGCAGGGAGAGGTTAAGAACACTGAAGCTTTCTTT.

The genes are TRBV13 and TRBJ2-7, with a tentative D call TRBD1 (6 bases). Germline loops: CDR1 PRHDT, CDR2 FYEKMQ (reference sequence). With 7 bases removed from V and 1 base from J, the gap between germline ends came to 14 bases. This CDR3 contains 14 residues. CDR3 in amino acids: CASTTRDKSYEQYF. In nucleotides, the CDR3 is TGTGCCAGCACCACGAGGGACAAGTCCTACGAGCAGTACTTC.

A remark on this clone: Germline and junction disagree at one end, which may indicate a read error. V is TRBV4-1 and J is TRBJ1-3, with a tentative D call TRBD1 (6 bases). The CDR3 totals 16 residues. Germline lookup yields CDR1 MGHRA and CDR2 YSYEKL. CDR3 nucleotide sequence: TGCGCCAGCAGCAAAGAGGTCAGGGGATTCGGAAACACCATATATTTT. It codes for CASSKEVRGFGNTIYF.

This chain links TRBV11-2 with TRBJ2-2; the match to TRBD2 covers 12 bases. This CDR3 region has 16 residues. CDR1 is SGHAT, CDR2 FQNNGV, per germline. The V and J ends lost 8 bases and 0 bases, in that order; junction bases with no gene match: 4. DNA of the CDR3: TGTGCCAGCGGGGGACTAGCGGGCGCGAACACCGGGGAGCTGTTTTTT. This gives the protein CASGGLAGANTGELFF.